This TCR beta chain was retrieved from a study of post-analysis software for immune sequencing data. Study-level findings and limits: Several TRBV segments were more frequent in patients than controls; TRBV5-6, TRBV5-1 and TRBV20-1 belonged to this group. Patients with multiple sclerosis recorded significantly lower normalized Chao1 diversity than controls, the study found.

The CDR3 runs 17 residues. Germline V gene lookup returns CDR1 MNHNS and CDR2 SASEGT. The V gene end was trimmed by 5 bases and the J gene end by 0 bases; junction bases not matched to a gene: 8. Included in the TCR beta cDNA libraries were unique molecular identifiers. There were about 1 to 10 million T cells, and 400,000 to 650,000 cDNA molecules came from them. From the PCR reads, TCRdb called clonotypes with MiXCR, one entry per CDR3 protein. This sample carries hundreds of thousands of distinct CDR3 sequences, more than 50% of them seen once, and the ten largest clones take approximately 11%. For this clonotype: Its antigen is unknown.

The source is a girl aged 2-10 years with multiple sclerosis. Material for sequencing was blood. The rearrangement joins TRBV6-1 to TRBJ2-1, with TRBD1 matching 9 bases. The CDR3, as DNA: TGTGCCAGCAGTAGACCCGGGACAGGGAGCTCCTACAATGAGCAGTTCTTC. Protein product: CASSRPGTGSSYNEQFF.